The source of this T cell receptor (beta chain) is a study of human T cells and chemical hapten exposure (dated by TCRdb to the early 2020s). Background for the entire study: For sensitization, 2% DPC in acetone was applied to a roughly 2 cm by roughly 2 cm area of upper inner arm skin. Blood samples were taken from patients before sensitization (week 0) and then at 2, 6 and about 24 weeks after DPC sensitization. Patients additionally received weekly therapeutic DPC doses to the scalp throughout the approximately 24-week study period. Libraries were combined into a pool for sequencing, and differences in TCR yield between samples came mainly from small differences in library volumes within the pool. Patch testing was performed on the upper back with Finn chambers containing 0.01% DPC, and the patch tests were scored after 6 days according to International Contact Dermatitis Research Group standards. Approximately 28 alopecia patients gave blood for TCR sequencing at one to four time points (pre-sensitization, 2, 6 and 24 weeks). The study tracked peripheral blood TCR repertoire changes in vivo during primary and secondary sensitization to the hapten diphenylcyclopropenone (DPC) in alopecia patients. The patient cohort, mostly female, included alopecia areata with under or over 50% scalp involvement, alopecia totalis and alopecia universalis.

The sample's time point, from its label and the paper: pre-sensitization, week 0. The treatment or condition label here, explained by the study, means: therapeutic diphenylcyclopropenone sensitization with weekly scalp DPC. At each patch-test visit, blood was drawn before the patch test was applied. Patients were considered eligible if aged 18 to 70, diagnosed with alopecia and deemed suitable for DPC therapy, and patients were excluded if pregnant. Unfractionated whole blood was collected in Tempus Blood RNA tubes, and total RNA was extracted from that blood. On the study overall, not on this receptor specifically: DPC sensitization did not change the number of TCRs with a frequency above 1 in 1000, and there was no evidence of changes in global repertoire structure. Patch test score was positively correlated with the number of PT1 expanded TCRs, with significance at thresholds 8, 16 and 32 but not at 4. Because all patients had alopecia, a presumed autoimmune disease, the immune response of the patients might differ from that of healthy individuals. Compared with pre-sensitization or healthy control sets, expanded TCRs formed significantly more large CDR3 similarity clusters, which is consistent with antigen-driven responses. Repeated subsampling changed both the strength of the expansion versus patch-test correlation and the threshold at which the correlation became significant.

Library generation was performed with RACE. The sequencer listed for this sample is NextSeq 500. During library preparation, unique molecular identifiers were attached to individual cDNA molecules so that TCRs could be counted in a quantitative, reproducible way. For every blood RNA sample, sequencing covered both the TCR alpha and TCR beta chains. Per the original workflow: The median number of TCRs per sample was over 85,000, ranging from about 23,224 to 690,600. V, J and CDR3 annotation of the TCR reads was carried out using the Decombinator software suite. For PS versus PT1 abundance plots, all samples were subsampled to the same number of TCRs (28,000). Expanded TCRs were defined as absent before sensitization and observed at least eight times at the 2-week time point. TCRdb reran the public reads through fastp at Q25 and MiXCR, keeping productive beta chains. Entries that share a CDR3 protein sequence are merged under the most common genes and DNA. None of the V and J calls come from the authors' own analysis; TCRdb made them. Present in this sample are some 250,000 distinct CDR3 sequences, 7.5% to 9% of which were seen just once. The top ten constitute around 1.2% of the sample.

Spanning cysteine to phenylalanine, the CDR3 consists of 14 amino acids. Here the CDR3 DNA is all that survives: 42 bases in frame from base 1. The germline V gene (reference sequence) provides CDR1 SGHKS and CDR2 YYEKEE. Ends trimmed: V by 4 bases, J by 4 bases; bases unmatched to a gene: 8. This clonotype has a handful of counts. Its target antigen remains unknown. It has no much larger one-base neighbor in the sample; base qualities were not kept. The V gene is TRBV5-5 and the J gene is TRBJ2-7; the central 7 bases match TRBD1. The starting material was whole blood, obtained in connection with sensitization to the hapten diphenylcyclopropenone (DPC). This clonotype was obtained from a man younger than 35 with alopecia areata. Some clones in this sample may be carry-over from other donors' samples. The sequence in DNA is TGTGCCAGCAGCGTTGGACAGGATGGGTACGAGCAGTACTTC. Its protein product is CASSVGQDGYEQYF.